This is a list of T cell receptor beta chains from one sample in a study of T cell responses to AZD1222 COVID-19 vaccine. Sequencing used immunoSEQ multiplex PCR; TCRdb keeps in-frame clones, though not all of them. Among 180,000 or so clones listed, about 94% were seen once. Sequenced material: peripheral blood, taken 28 days after the second AZD1222 dose. These receptors were obtained from an adult who received the AZD1222 COVID-19 vaccine. CDR3s include the opening cysteine and the closing phenylalanine or tryptophan. D genes are given only for firm matches. Size values are once, few and many counts, or a class for expanded clones, and some rows have none.

CDR3	V	size	D
CASSLAGTANYGYTF	TRBV5-1	-	TRBD1
CASSREGGDGYTF	TRBV18	-	-
CASSYQEDSNSPLHF	TRBV16	-	-
CASSYPRGGVGDTQYF	TRBV6-5	-	TRBD2
CASGWAGGQGSYEQYF	TRBV12-5	-	TRBD1
CASSFAQDAYEQYF	TRBV7-9	-	-
CASSPRVGEQFF	TRBV3-1/TRBV3-2	once	-
CASSFGWDQPQHF	TRBV7-8	-	-
CASSTGGMSSYEQYF	TRBV6-5	once	-
CASKGPGLGPYEQYF	TRBV6-5	-	-
CAWSIRLEGTQYF	TRBV30	once	-
CASSVPLAGSDSPLHF	TRBV19	-	-
CASSYHEGLGEQFF	TRBV7-3	-	-
CASRTGTGFYEQYF	TRBV19	-	TRBD1
CASTPSLNTEAFF	TRBV7-9	once	-
CATSKIAGTGANVLTF	TRBV15	-	TRBD2
CASSTTGLASWQETQYF	TRBV6-2/TRBV6-3	-	TRBD2
CASRGGSAEAFF	TRBV11-2	once	-
CASSFVQDQPQHF	TRBV7-9	-	-
CASSQGPLSRRAEIEQYF	TRBV4-1	-	-
CASSPRGRGNEQFF	TRBV11-1	-	-
CASSSTGGADTEAFF	TRBV5-1	once	TRBD1
CASGRGQFYGYTF	TRBV12-5	-	-
CASRTPTGDLHF	TRBV6-5	-	TRBD1
CASSFNRGLETQYF	TRBV11-2	-	TRBD1
CASSLARQGTNEQYF	TRBV5-4	once	TRBD1
CAISFTGEHTEAFF	TRBV10-3	-	TRBD1
CASSFRAGRGGNQPQHF	TRBV7-8	-	-
CASSEGTASYEQYF	TRBV7-9	once	-
CASIDYMNTEAFF	TRBV27	once	-
CASSERSPSYNEQFF	TRBV2	-	-
CASSVGRGDNEQFF	TRBV9	-	TRBD2